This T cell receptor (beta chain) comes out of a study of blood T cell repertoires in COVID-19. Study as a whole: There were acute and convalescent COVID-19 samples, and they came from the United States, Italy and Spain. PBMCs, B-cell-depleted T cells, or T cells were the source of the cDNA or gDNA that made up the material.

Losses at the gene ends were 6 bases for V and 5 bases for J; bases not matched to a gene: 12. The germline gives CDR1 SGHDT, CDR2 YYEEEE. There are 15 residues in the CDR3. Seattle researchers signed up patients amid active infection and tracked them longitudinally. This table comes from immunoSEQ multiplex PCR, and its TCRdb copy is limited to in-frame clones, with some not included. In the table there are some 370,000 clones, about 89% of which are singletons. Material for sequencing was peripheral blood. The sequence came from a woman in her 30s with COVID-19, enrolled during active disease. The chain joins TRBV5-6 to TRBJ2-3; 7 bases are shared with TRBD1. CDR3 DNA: TGTGCCAGCACTCCACAGGGGCAAGAGATAGATACGCAGTATTTT. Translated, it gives CASTPQGQEIDTQYF.